This T cell receptor (beta chain) emerged from a study of cytomegalovirus exposure and HLA in healthy donors. Turning to the study itself: The 666 first-cohort repertoires shared a platform with the approximately 120 validation repertoires, as reported in a later analysis.

The CDR3 extends over 14 amino acids. V lost 7 bases and J 3 bases, leaving 15 bases between the germline ends. The germline CDR1 and CDR2 sequences are SQVTM and ANQGSEA. Overall study findings and caveats: The study found most TCR sequences rare, yet found some public TCRs in many donors. In vitro, a few CMV-associated chains proved specific for CMV antigens. The study listed 164 cytomegalovirus-associated TCR beta chains.

Clones were read by immunoSEQ multiplex PCR, and TCRdb kept only the in-frame ones, dropping some. Of about 200,000 clones listed, more than 70% are singletons. As for this clone: Its specificity is not known.

The clonotype was recovered from a woman aged 18-29 years in good health and CMV-seronegative. The chain combines TRBV29-1 with TRBJ1-4; possibly TRBD1 for D (5 bases). The specimen sequenced was PBMCs. Here the CDR3 DNA reads TGCAGCGGCCGGGGGACTTCCTCTAATGAAAAACTGTTTTTT. This encodes CSGRGTSSNEKLFF.